Shown below are 20 T cell receptor beta chains from a single sample sequenced in a study of T cell repertoires in cytomegalovirus infection. TCRdb reanalysed the reads using MiXCR and keeps one entry per CDR3 protein. The sample includes 310,000 or so distinct CDR3 sequences, under 30% of them seen just once. Sequenced material: PBMCs. The receptors were gathered from a human donor in good health (CMV status not recorded). Some clones in this sample may be carry-over from other donors' samples.

This clonotype was observed a handful of times. The chain employs TRBV28 and TRBJ2-1, with 10 nucleotides matching TRBD2. Germline CDR1 reads MDHEN; CDR2 reads SYDVKM. With 7 bases clipped from V and 7 bases from J, the junction kept 7 bases outside the gene matches. The CDR3 totals 14 residues. In DNA, the CDR3 is TGTGCCAGCACCGTTAGCGGGAGGCGTAATGAGCAGTTCTTC. The encoded protein is CASTVSGRRNEQFF.

The table lists this clonotype with a few counts. V is TRBV2 and J is TRBJ2-5; D not resolved. The CDR3 has 11 residues. In germline, CDR1 is SNHLY, CDR2 FYNNEI. Trimming removed 7 bases from V and 5 bases from J, with 8 bases in between. CDR3 loop: CASTQEETQYF. The CDR3, as DNA: TGTGCCAGCACCCAAGAGGAGACCCAGTACTTC.

This clonotype was picked up a small number of times. The chain couples TRBV20-1 to TRBJ2-7; D might be TRBD1 (6 bases). V was cut by 5 bases and J by 3 bases, with 11 bases left in between. The CDR3 sequence is 12 residues long. Germline V gives CDR1 DFQATT, CDR2 SNEGSKA (reference sequence). CDR3 coding DNA: TGCAGTGCTCTTAGGGGGTTCTACGAGCAGTACTTC. Protein: CSALRGFYEQYF.

This clonotype was counted between two and nine times. This chain connects TRBV25-1 to TRBJ2-3; D is ambiguous. This CDR3 contains 14 residues. V was pared by 6 bases and J by 6 bases, with 16 bases between. Germline V gene sequence: CDR1 MGHDK, CDR2 SYGVNS. The CDR3 is CASSRISERDTQYF. The DNA for the CDR3 is TGTGCCAGCAGCCGGATCTCCGAAAGGGATACGCAGTATTTT.

J is TRBJ2-6 and V is TRBV12-3 or TRBV12-4; D is possibly TRBD1 or TRBD2 (6 bases each). V was clipped by 5 bases and J by 0 bases, with 14 bases between them. This CDR3 is built from 17 residues. The CDR3 bases are TGTGCCAGCAGTAGGCAGGGGAGGCCCTCTGGGGCCAACGTCCTGACTTTC. As protein: CASSRQGRPSGANVLTF.

The chain has TRBV27 and TRBJ2-1; 9 bases line up with TRBD2. Trimming at V came to 5 bases and at J to 5 bases, leaving 7 bases not matched to a gene. The CDR3 spans 15 residues. The germline CDR1 and CDR2 sequences are MNHEY and SMNVEV (reference sequence). The CDR3 DNA reads as TGTGCCAGCAGTCCTCTAGCGGGATGGGACAATGAGCAGTTCTTC. It is translated as CASSPLAGWDNEQFF.

This clonotype has more than one count but fewer than ten. V and J are TRBV7-2 and TRBJ1-6; D is unclear. V was trimmed by 5 bases and J by 7 bases, leaving 15 bases between them. Germline CDR1 SGHTA, CDR2 FQGNSA. The CDR3 length is 15 residues. The CDR3 DNA is TGTGCCAGCAGCCGTCGGATCTTAGAGAATTCACCCCTCCACTTT. Translation: CASSRRILENSPLHF.

There are many counts of this clonotype. The chain uses TRBV7-2 and TRBJ2-1; 8 bases agree with TRBD2. The CDR3 contains 13 residues. Germline assignment: CDR1 SGHTA and CDR2 FQGNSA. V lost 7 bases to trimming and J lost 6 bases; unmatched junction nucleotides: 5. The CDR3 coding sequence is TGTGCCAGCATCTTCGCGGGAGGCAATGAGCAGTTCTTC. Encoded protein: CASIFAGGNEQFF.

In this sample, this clonotype turned up once. This chain uses TRBV7-9 with TRBJ1-2, with 10 bases fitting TRBD1. Germline CDR1 is SEHNR and CDR2 is FQNEAQ (reference sequence). The CDR3 has 14 amino acids. The V and J ends lost 2 bases and 6 bases, in that order; junction bases with no gene match: 3. The CDR3 coding sequence is TGTGCCAGCAGCTTATCCGGGACAGGGGATGGCTACACCTTC. As protein: CASSLSGTGDGYTF.

This clonotype was seen only a few times. The CDR3 DNA reads TGTGCCAGCGGGGACAGGCCCTACGAGCAGTACTTC. Amino acid sequence: CASGDRPYEQYF. The chain has TRBV6-1 and TRBJ2-7; 8 positions match TRBD1. The CDR3 extends over 12 amino acids. After removal of 8 bases from V and 2 bases from J, the junction contained 2 bases not matched to a gene. Germline values: CDR1 MNHNS, CDR2 SASEGT.

This chain connects TRBV13 to TRBJ2-7; possible D gene TRBD1, 5 bases. The germline gives CDR1 PRHDT, CDR2 FYEKMQ (reference sequence). CDR3 length: 15 residues. Trimming cost V 1 base and J 1 base, with 11 bases left between them. The CDR3: CASSLDLTGSYEQYF. The CDR3 region has the DNA TGTGCCAGCAGCTTAGATTTAACAGGATCCTACGAGCAGTACTTC.

Many counts were recorded for this clonotype. CDR3 residues: CASSLVSDSTYEQYF. The CDR3 DNA is TGTGCCAGCAGCTTAGTAAGCGACAGCACCTACGAGCAGTACTTC. V usage is TRBV7-2 and J usage is TRBJ2-7; the D gene is possibly TRBD1 (5 bases). CDR1 and CDR2 (germline): SGHTA, FQGNSA. V dropped 1 base and J dropped 2 bases, with 12 bases sitting between them. CDR3 length: 15 residues.

At least ten counts were recorded for this clonotype. V and J are TRBV7-2 and TRBJ2-3, with 16 bases that match TRBD2. The CDR3 spans 16 residues. Unmatched junction bases numbered 2, after V lost 5 bases and J lost 3 bases. Germline V gene lookup returns CDR1 SGHTA and CDR2 FQGNSA. The CDR3: CASSTGLAGGTDTQYF. CDR3 coding DNA: TGTGCCAGCAGCACGGGACTAGCGGGAGGGACAGATACGCAGTATTTT.

This clonotype has only a few counts. This chain links TRBV15 with TRBJ2-7; 10 bases are shared with TRBD2. CDR1 is LNHNV, CDR2 YYDKDF, per germline (reference sequence). J lost 2 bases, V lost 2 bases, and 3 bases had no gene match. CDR3 length: 15 residues. The CDR3 DNA is TGTGCCACCAGCAGAAGGACTAGCGGCACCTACGAGCAGTACTTC. Its translation is CATSRRTSGTYEQYF.

This clonotype was found a few times. J is TRBJ2-5 and V is TRBV28, with 7 bases aligning to TRBD2. This CDR3 is built from 14 residues. The V segment lost 8 bases and the J segment 4 bases; nucleotides outside the gene matches: 10. In germline, CDR1 is MDHEN, CDR2 SYDVKM. CDR3 DNA sequence: TGTGCCAGCTTTTCCCTAGGCGGGGGAGAGACCCAGTACTTC. Residues: CASFSLGGGETQYF.

This clonotype was recorded many times. The gene calls are TRBV7-2 and TRBJ2-2; D gene uncertain. Trimming removed 5 bases at V and 4 bases at J, with 8 bases between. Germline V gene lookup returns CDR1 SGHTA and CDR2 FQGNSA. The CDR3 contains 13 residues. CDR3 in amino acids: CASSRIATGELFF. The CDR3 DNA reads TGTGCCAGCAGCCGAATTGCCACCGGGGAGCTGTTTTTT.

A few counts support this clonotype. The chain employs TRBV15 and TRBJ1-4, with TRBD1 as a possible D gene (6 bases). This CDR3 spans 16 amino acids. Germline lookup yields CDR1 LNHNV and CDR2 YYDKDF (reference sequence). V dropped 0 bases and J dropped 0 bases, with 8 bases sitting between them. CDR3 in DNA: TGTGCCACCAGCAGAGATAAGGGGGCAACTAATGAAAAACTGTTTTTT. Residues: CATSRDKGATNEKLFF.

This clonotype was seen more than once but under ten times. This rearrangement joins TRBV6-2 or TRBV6-3 to TRBJ2-7, with 10 bases aligning to TRBD2. V gave up 6 bases and J gave up 2 bases; unmatched junction bases: 4. The length of the CDR3 is 14 residues. In germline, CDR1 is MNHEY, CDR2 SVGEGT. CDR3 sequence reads: CASRTSGGAYEQYF. In DNA, the CDR3 is TGTGCCAGCAGGACCAGCGGGGGGGCCTACGAGCAGTACTTC.

The sample holds many counts of this clonotype. The chain combines TRBV14 with TRBJ2-5, with D unresolved. The CDR3 totals 14 residues. From germline, CDR1 is SGHDN and CDR2 FVKESK. Trimming took 0 bases from V and 2 from J, leaving 7 bases between them. CDR3 DNA sequence: TGTGCCAGCAGCCAAGATGGCAGACAAGAGACCCAGTACTTC. This codes for CASSQDGRQETQYF. The full variable domain, with the rest looked up from reference TRBV14 and TRBJ2-5, is EAGVTQFPSHSVIEKGQTVTLRCDPISGHDNLYWYRRVMGKEIKFLLHFVKESKQDESGMPNNRFLAERTGGTYSTLKVQPAELEDSGVYFCASSQDGRQETQYFGPGTRLLVL.

V and J are TRBV7-2 and TRBJ2-7, with TRBD2 matching 8 bases. Germline trimming cut 5 bases from V and 6 bases from J; bases unmatched to any gene: 6. The germline CDR1 and CDR2 sequences are SGHTA and FQGNSA. The CDR3 extends over 13 amino acids. The CDR3 is CASSPGGLREQYF. The CDR3 nucleotides are TGTGCCAGCAGCCCGGGGGGGCTTCGCGAGCAGTACTTC.